This TCR beta chain was captured by sequencing in a study of T cell changes during pregnancy in multiple sclerosis. CDR3 length: 17 amino acids. The J segment lost 3 bases and the V segment lost 3 bases, leaving 12 bases of the junction unmatched. CDR1 and CDR2 (germline): SGHRS, YFSETQ. Only in-frame clones appear in the TCRdb table, and some are missing; sequencing was by immunoSEQ multiplex PCR. The sample carries 55,000 to 65,000 clones, approximately 94% recorded once. Specimen: CD8+ T cells from peripheral blood mononuclear cells, collected in the third trimester of pregnancy. This TCR derives from a female donor with multiple sclerosis, enrolled in a pregnancy study. The V gene is TRBV5-1, the J gene TRBJ2-3, with 8 bases that match TRBD2. The CDR3 nucleotides read TGCGCCAGCAGCTCCCTGTTGGGAGCGGGAGCAACAGATACGCAGTATTTT. This translates into CASSSLLGAGATDTQYF.